This T cell receptor beta chain was retrieved from a study of cytomegalovirus exposure and HLA in healthy donors. PCR employed 60 Vbeta and 13 Jbeta primers. Sequenced by immunoSEQ multiplex PCR; TCRdb stores in-frame clones only, minus some. The profile shows approximately 70,000 clones, just under 80% of them singletons. Sequenced sample: PBMCs. The clonotype originates from a man aged 35 to 55 in good health and CMV-seronegative.

CDR3 sequence: CASSRPPGGNQPQHF. The CDR3 DNA follows: TGTGCCAGCAGCCGACCTCCAGGGGGGAATCAGCCCCAGCATTTT. The gene calls are TRBV28 and TRBJ1-5; TRBD1 agrees at 7 bases. The CDR3 is 15 amino acids. Looked up from germline, CDR1 is MDHEN and CDR2 is SYDVKM. After removal of 6 bases from V and 4 bases from J, the junction contained 9 bases not matched to a gene.